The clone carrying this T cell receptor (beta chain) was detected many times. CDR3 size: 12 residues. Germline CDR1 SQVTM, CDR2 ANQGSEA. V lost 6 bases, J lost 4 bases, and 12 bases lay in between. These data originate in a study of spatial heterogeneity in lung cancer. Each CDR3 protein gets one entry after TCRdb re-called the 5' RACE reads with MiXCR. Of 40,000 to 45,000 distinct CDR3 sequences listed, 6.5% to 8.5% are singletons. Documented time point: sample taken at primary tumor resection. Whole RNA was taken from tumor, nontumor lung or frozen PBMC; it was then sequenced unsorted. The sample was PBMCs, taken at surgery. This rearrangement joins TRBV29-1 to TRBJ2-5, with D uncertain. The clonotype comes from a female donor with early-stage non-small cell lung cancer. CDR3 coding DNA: TGCAGCGTCACTGAAGGTACAGAGACCCAGTACTTC. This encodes CSVTEGTETQYF.